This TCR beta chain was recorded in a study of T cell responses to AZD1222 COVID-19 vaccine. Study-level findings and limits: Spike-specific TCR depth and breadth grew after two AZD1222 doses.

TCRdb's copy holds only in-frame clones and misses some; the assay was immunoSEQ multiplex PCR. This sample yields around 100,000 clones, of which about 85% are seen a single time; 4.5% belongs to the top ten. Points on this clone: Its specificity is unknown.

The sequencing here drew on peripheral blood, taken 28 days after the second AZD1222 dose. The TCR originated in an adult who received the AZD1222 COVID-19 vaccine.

The CDR3: CASSYKGYGEKLFF. CDR3 nucleotide sequence: TGTGCCAGCAGTTACAAAGGGTATGGTGAAAAACTGTTTTTT. The chain combines TRBV6-5 with TRBJ1-4; D unresolved. Germline V lookup: CDR1 MNHEY, CDR2 SVGAGI. V dropped 2 bases and J dropped 7 bases, with 11 bases sitting between them. This CDR3 comprises 14 residues.